This entry features one T cell receptor (beta chain) sequence. Its antigen is not known. Trimming pared 0 bases from V and 2 bases from J, leaving 9 bases between. The CDR3 is made up of 16 amino acids. CDR1 SGDLS and CDR2 YYNGEE come from the germline V gene. This record belongs to a study of vaccination effects on CD4 cells after COVID-19. Sequencing used immunoSEQ multiplex PCR; TCRdb keeps in-frame clones, though not all of them. The repertoire holds 60,000 to 80,000 clones, with around 74% as singletons. Study-level findings and limits: Clones from infection and from vaccination both contracted markedly late after vaccination. Vaccine-induced clones in healthy vaccinees cross-reacted with common cold coronaviruses in only 1 of 255 cases.

The authors isolated CD4+ T cells after around 11 days of culture. Participants got two doses of BNT162b2 or mRNA-1273 vaccine. None of these healthy vaccinees had been infected with SARS-CoV-2 before vaccination. Replacing half the medium with IL-2 medium was done on days 3 and 7. The sample was CD4+ T cells from PBMCs cultured without peptide, taken after COVID-19 vaccination. The rearrangement links TRBV9 to TRBJ2-6; a possible D gene is TRBD1 (6 bases). This TCR was sampled from a human donor who received a COVID-19 vaccine. The CDR3 protein is CASSVGYRAGANVLTF. Written as DNA, the CDR3 is TGTGCCAGCAGCGTAGGGTACAGGGCTGGGGCCAACGTCCTGACTTTC.